This T cell receptor beta chain was sequenced during a study of T cell responses to AZD1222 COVID-19 vaccine. The CDR3 sequence is 15 residues long. Deletions cut 8 bases from V and 2 bases from J, with 17 bases between. The germline V gene encodes CDR1 SNHLY and CDR2 FYNNEI. Second-dose groups at about 4 or about 12 weeks were pooled. Measured with immunoSEQ multiplex PCR; TCRdb has only the in-frame clones, and not every one. This sample has about 94,000 clones, with roughly 90% found just once. This receptor was identified in an adult who received the AZD1222 COVID-19 vaccine. The input for sequencing was peripheral blood, taken 28 days after the second AZD1222 dose. V is TRBV2 and J is TRBJ2-3, with D possibly matching TRBD2 (6 bases). The DNA for the CDR3 is TGTGCCAGCCGGAAGGGACTTCAAGCCACAGATACGCAGTATTTT. Translation gives CASRKGLQATDTQYF.